This T cell receptor (beta chain) was retrieved from a study of human T cells and chemical hapten exposure. Study as a whole: For the roughly 24-week duration of the study, patients were given weekly doses of diphenylcyclopropenone on the scalp. Yields of TCR per sample differed, chiefly owing to small differences in pooled library volume. Findings of the study overall: TCRs at high frequency, those above 1 in 1000, did not change with DPC sensitization.

Described time point: patch test 2, 6 weeks after DPC sensitization. Stated treatment: therapeutic diphenylcyclopropenone sensitization with weekly scalp DPC. TCRdb re-analysed the RACE reads in MiXCR, keeping a single row per CDR3 protein. This repertoire shows some 84,000 distinct CDR3 sequences, 10% found once; its top ten account for around 5%. V lost 1 base to trimming and J lost 0 bases, with 10 bases between them. The CDR3 loop spans 16 amino acids. Looked up from germline, CDR1 is SGHDN and CDR2 is FVKESK. Notes on this clonotype: As yet, its antigen is unknown.

This sample comprised whole blood, obtained in connection with sensitization to the hapten diphenylcyclopropenone (DPC). The genes are TRBV14 and TRBJ2-1, with a weak D call TRBD2 (6 bases). The clonotype originates from a woman in her 50s with alopecia areata. Some clones in this sample may be carry-over from other donors' samples. The CDR3 sequence is CASSQGLVISYNEQFF. DNA of the CDR3: TGTGCCAGCAGCCAAGGACTAGTTATCTCCTACAATGAGCAGTTCTTC.